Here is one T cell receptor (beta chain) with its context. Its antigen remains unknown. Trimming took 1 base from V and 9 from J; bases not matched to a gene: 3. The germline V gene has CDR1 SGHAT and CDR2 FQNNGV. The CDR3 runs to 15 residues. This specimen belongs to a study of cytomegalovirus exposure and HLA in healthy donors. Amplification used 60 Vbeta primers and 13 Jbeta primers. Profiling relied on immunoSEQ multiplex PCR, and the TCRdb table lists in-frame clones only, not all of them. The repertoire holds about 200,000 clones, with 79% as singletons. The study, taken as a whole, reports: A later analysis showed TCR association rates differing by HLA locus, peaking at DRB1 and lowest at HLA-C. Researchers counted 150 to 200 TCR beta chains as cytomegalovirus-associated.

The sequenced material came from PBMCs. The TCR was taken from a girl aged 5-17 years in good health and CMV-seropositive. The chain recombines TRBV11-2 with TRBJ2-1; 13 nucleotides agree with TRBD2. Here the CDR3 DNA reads TGTGCCAGCAGCTTAGTACTAGCGGGGGGGGTTGAGCAGTTCTTC. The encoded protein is CASSLVLAGGVEQFF.